Listed here are 13 T cell receptor beta chains from one sample, sequenced in a study of blood T cells in healthy people across ages (dated by TCRdb to between 2014 and 2017). Receptor libraries were prepared by 5' RACE. Data came from an Illumina HiSeq 2500. A second PCR of roughly 7 to 11 cycles was performed with a sample-barcoded 5' primer and a J-beta primer mix. TCRdb itself trimmed the public reads at Q25 with fastp, ran MiXCR and retained productive beta chains. CDR3 protein duplicates are merged, each entry listing the most common genes and DNA. Counted in this sample were more than 550,000 distinct CDR3 sequences; about 20% of them appeared once. Of the sample, roughly a fifth is held by the ten largest clones. The sequenced sample was blood. These receptors were taken from a man between 65 and 85 years old in good health.

This clonotype has only a few counts. The CDR3 nucleotides read TGCGCCAGCAGCCCCGGACAGGGGGCTGATCAGCCCCAGCATTTT. Encoded protein: CASSPGQGADQPQHF. The J gene is TRBJ1-5, the V gene TRBV5-1; 11 positions agree with TRBD1. This CDR3 has 15 amino acids. Unmatched junction bases numbered 5, after V lost 4 bases and J lost 5 bases. Germline V gives CDR1 SGHRS, CDR2 YFSETQ.

CDR3 residues: CASSFGTGETETQYF. In DNA form, the CDR3 reads TGTGCCAGCAGCTTCGGGACAGGGGAGACGGAGACCCAGTACTTC. This chain joins TRBV7-9 and TRBJ2-5; 10 bases are a match to TRBD1. Germline lookup yields CDR1 SEHNR and CDR2 FQNEAQ (reference sequence). This CDR3 comprises 15 residues. J was trimmed by 5 bases and V by 3 bases; bases with no gene match: 6. The complete variable domain, with remaining parts taken from reference TRBV7-9 and TRBJ2-5, reads DTGVSQNPRHKITKRGQNVTFRCDPISEHNRLYWYRQTLGQGPEFLTYFQNEAQLEKSRLLSDRFSAERPKGSFSTLEIQRTEQGDSAMYLCASSFGTGETETQYFGPGTRLLVL.

As regards this clonotype: This is likely a read error, given that the CDR3 carries no conserved phenylalanine or tryptophan at its end. V gene TRBV28 combines with J gene TRBJ2-5; 7 positions match TRBD2. There are 12 residues in the CDR3. The germline gives CDR1 MDHEN, CDR2 SYDVKM. V gave up 3 bases and J gave up 9 bases; unmatched junction bases: 4. CDR3 amino acids: CASSFGRGAQYS. As DNA, the CDR3 is TGTGCCAGCAGTTTTGGTCGGGGGGCCCAGTACTCC.

This clonotype was observed a handful of times. The chain combines TRBV5-6 with TRBJ1-5, with 10 bases aligning to TRBD1. This CDR3 spans 14 amino acids. V gave up 4 bases and J gave up 5 bases; unmatched junction bases: 3. Per the germline V gene, CDR1 is SGHDT and CDR2 is YYEEEE. Here the CDR3 reads CASSPGTGDQPQHF. The CDR3 DNA reads as TGTGCCAGCAGCCCCGGGACAGGGGATCAGCCCCAGCATTTT.

This clonotype was detected only a few times. The rearrangement links TRBV12-3 or TRBV12-4 to TRBJ1-2; no definite D call. There are 13 residues in the CDR3. V was shortened by 10 bases and J by 7 bases, with 19 bases between the two germline ends. The CDR3 nucleotides read TGTGCCATCCTCAGGTCGAGGGTTGGTGGCTACACCTTC. Translating it yields CAILRSRVGGYTF.

This clonotype turned up a few times. Likely a read error: the CDR3 ends without its conserved phenylalanine or tryptophan. The chain has TRBV28 and TRBJ1-2; D is unclear. Trimming pared 1 base from V and 0 bases from J, leaving 6 bases between. This CDR3 is 14 amino acids long. Germline-derived CDR1 and CDR2 are MDHEN and SYDVKM. The CDR3 region has the DNA TGTGCCAGCAGTTTATCTGGGACTAACTATGGCTACACCCTC. Protein sequence: CASSLSGTNYGYTL.

This clonotype showed up just a few times. This rearrangement joins TRBV5-1 to TRBJ2-1; 7 nucleotides line up with TRBD1. Germline-derived CDR1 and CDR2 are SGHRS and YFSETQ. The CDR3 has 15 residues. Losses at the gene ends were 3 bases for V and 2 bases for J; bases not matched to a gene: 5. The CDR3 loop reads CASSSTGFPYNEQFF. The CDR3 nucleotides are TGCGCCAGCAGCTCGACAGGGTTCCCCTACAATGAGCAGTTCTTC. The whole variable domain, remainder taken from reference TRBV5-1 and TRBJ2-1, is KAGVTQTPRYLIKTRGQQVTLSCSPISGHRSVSWYQQTPGQGLQFLFEYFSETQRNKGNFPGRFSGRQFSNSRSEMNVSTLELGDSALYLCASSSTGFPYNEQFFGPGTRLTVL.

This clonotype was seen a handful of times. The chain joins TRBV7-8 to TRBJ2-2; 8 bases line up with TRBD2. The CDR3 length is 17 residues. Trimming at V came to 5 bases and at J to 0 bases, leaving 8 bases not matched to a gene. Germline V gene lookup returns CDR1 SGHVS and CDR2 FQNEAQ. The CDR3 sequence is CASSHRRGGSNTGELFF. Here the CDR3 DNA reads TGTGCCAGCAGCCACAGACGGGGGGGGTCGAACACCGGGGAGCTGTTTTTT.

The rearrangement uses TRBV15 and TRBJ2-3; no reliable D call. Trimming removed 0 bases at V and 6 bases at J, with 7 bases between. This CDR3 has 13 amino acids. Germline lookup yields CDR1 LNHNV and CDR2 YYDKDF (reference sequence). In DNA, the CDR3 is TGTGCCACCAGCAGAGATTGGGGTGATACGCAGTATTTT. It encodes CATSRDWGDTQYF. The variable domain in full, with the rest retrieved from reference TRBV15 and TRBJ2-3, is DAMVIQNPRYQVTQFGKPVTLSCSQTLNHNVMYWYQQKSSQAPKLLFHYYDKDFNNEADTPDNFQSRRPNTSFCFLDIRSPGLGDTAMYLCATSRDWGDTQYFGPGTRLTVL.

V is TRBV20-1 and J is TRBJ1-3; tentative D call: TRBD1 (5 bases). The CDR3 spans 14 residues. From germline, CDR1 is DFQATT and CDR2 SNEGSKA (reference sequence). Trimming took off 3 bases at V and 2 bases at J, with 11 bases between the two ends. The CDR3 DNA is TGCAGTGCTAGTAAAGGGGAGACTGGAAACACCATATATTTT. Translating gives CSASKGETGNTIYF.

This sequence joins TRBV7-6 and TRBJ2-1; TRBD1 matches at 9 bases. V lost 1 base and J lost 3; bases outside the gene matches: 4. The CDR3 loop spans 16 amino acids. Germline values: CDR1 SGHVS, CDR2 FNYEAQ. The CDR3 nucleotides are TGTGCCAGCAGCTTAGGAGGACAGGGGATCTACAATGAGCAGTTCTTC. It specifies CASSLGGQGIYNEQFF. The full variable domain, completed using reference TRBV7-6 and TRBJ2-1, is GAGVSQSPRYKVTKRGQDVALRCDPISGHVSLYWYRQALGQGPEFLTYFNYEAQQDKSGLPNDRFSAERPEGSISTLTIQRTEQRDSAMYRCASSLGGQGIYNEQFFGPGTRLTVL.

This chain joins TRBV5-1 and TRBJ1-1; 11 nucleotides align to TRBD1. Germline V gene sequence: CDR1 SGHRS, CDR2 YFSETQ. Unmatched junction bases numbered 4, after V lost 4 bases and J lost 5 bases. The CDR3 has 14 amino acids. The CDR3 DNA follows: TGCGCCAGCAGCGGGGGGACAGGGGGGACTGAAGCTTTCTTT. Translating gives CASSGGTGGTEAFF.

The rearrangement links TRBV5-1 to TRBJ1-1; tentative D call: TRBD1 (5 bases). The CDR3 spans 14 residues. From germline, CDR1 is SGHRS and CDR2 YFSETQ. Trimming left V 0 bases short and J 4 bases short, with 10 bases between. The CDR3 sequence is CASSLGGLSTEAFF. The CDR3 nucleotides are TGCGCCAGCAGCTTGGGGGGCCTTTCCACTGAAGCTTTCTTT.